This T cell receptor (beta chain) was recorded in a study of T cells in localized non-small cell lung cancer. Notes on the study in general: Uninvolved nearby lung showed the greatest T cell clonality, exceeding that found in tumor. Overall survival was longer when the density of T cells in the blood was higher.

This clone was observed a few times. The antigen remains undetermined. Germline CDR1 SGDLS, CDR2 YYNGEE. V lost 4 bases, J lost 0 bases, and 15 bases lay in between. The CDR3 is 16 residues long. TCRdb's table, derived via immunoSEQ multiplex PCR, lists solely in-frame clones and lacks some. Of 2,500 or so clones in the sample, more than 20% were seen once. This specimen was normal lung tissue next to the tumor, taken before any cancer treatment. The TCR was taken from a female donor with stage II lung adenocarcinoma. The chain uses TRBV9 and TRBJ2-3; tentative D call: TRBD2 (6 bases). CDR3 protein: CASSSSRDSSTDTQYF. CDR3 bases: TGTGCCAGCAGCTCTTCACGGGACTCGAGCACAGATACGCAGTATTTT.